One and the same sample provided the 14 T cell receptor beta chains below, sequenced in a study of response to subunit inactivated influenza vaccine. TCRdb analysed the RT-PCR reads with MiXCR anew, one entry per CDR3 protein. Among 650,000 to 800,000 distinct CDR3 sequences listed, roughly 20% were seen once. The sequencing used PBMCs from blood, collected 4 to 6 days after vaccination. These receptor sequences come from a man aged 45-65 years who received an inactivated influenza vaccine.

CDR3 nucleotide sequence: TGTGCCAGCAGTCCCCGGGGGGAAGCGGGGTACTCCTACAATGAGCAGTTCTTC. Translated: CASSPRGEAGYSYNEQFF. This chain uses TRBV27 with TRBJ2-1, with 7 bases identical to TRBD2. Per the germline V gene, CDR1 is MNHEY and CDR2 is SMNVEV (reference sequence). Germline trimming cut 5 bases from V and 0 bases from J; bases unmatched to any gene: 13. The CDR3 spans 18 residues.

There are a few counts of this clonotype. The chain joins TRBV20-1 to TRBJ2-1; 14 positions agree with TRBD2. Germline V lookup: CDR1 DFQATT, CDR2 SNEGSKA (reference sequence). The CDR3 contains 14 residues. Germline trimming cut 2 bases from V and 14 bases from J; bases unmatched to any gene: 8. This CDR3 reads CSARPGLAGGLKFF. The CDR3 nucleotides are TGCAGTGCTAGACCAGGACTAGCGGGAGGTCTTAAGTTCTTC.

The table lists this clonotype with many counts. The V call is TRBV7-2, the J call TRBJ2-1, with 9 nucleotides matching TRBD2. Germline V gives CDR1 SGHTA, CDR2 FQGNSA. Trimming cost V 5 bases and J 5 bases; bases outside gene matches: 7. This CDR3 is 15 amino acids long. CDR3 sequence: CASSPLAGMNNEQFF. CDR3 bases: TGTGCCAGCAGCCCGCTAGCGGGGATGAACAATGAGCAGTTCTTC.

This chain joins TRBV15 and TRBJ1-6, with a possible D match to TRBD1 (5 bases). Germline V gene data show CDR1 as LNHNV and CDR2 as YYDKDF (reference sequence). The CDR3 totals 15 residues. V gave up 1 base and J gave up 7 bases, with 11 bases separating them. The CDR3 sequence is CATSRVGRDNSPLHF. In nucleotides, the CDR3 is TGTGCCACCAGCAGAGTTGGACGGGACAATTCACCCCTCCACTTT.

This clonotype was recorded a few times. This chain joins TRBV5-1 and TRBJ2-1, with 8 bases matching TRBD2. V trimming: 4 bases; J trimming: 8 bases; junction bases outside the gene matches: 11. This CDR3 region has 15 residues. Germline values: CDR1 SGHRS, CDR2 YFSETQ. The CDR3 region has the DNA TGCGCCAGCAGCCCTTGGACTAGCCCACGGGATGAGCAGTTCTTC. Translating gives CASSPWTSPRDEQFF.

In this sample, this clonotype turned up a few times. The V gene is TRBV20-1, the J gene TRBJ2-3; D ambiguous. The CDR3 consists of 14 residues. V lost 5 bases, J lost 0 bases, and 12 bases lay in between. CDR1 and CDR2 from the germline V gene are DFQATT and SNEGSKA (reference sequence). The CDR3 nucleotides are TGCAGTGCTCGTCAAAGTACTAGCACAGATACGCAGTATTTT. It is translated as CSARQSTSTDTQYF.

The chain employs TRBV2 and TRBJ2-1; 8 bases match TRBD2. This CDR3 spans 15 amino acids. The J segment lost 8 bases and the V segment lost 1 base, leaving 7 bases of the junction unmatched. Per germline, CDR1 SNHLY and CDR2 FYNNEI. Written as DNA, the CDR3 is TGTGCCAGCAGTGAAGTCGGCGGGGGGTGGTATGAGCAGTTCTTC. It yields the protein CASSEVGGGWYEQFF.

The table lists this clonotype with a count of one. V is TRBV28 and J is TRBJ1-2; D is ambiguous. The CDR3 contains 15 residues. Trimming removed 10 bases from V and 5 bases from J, with 23 bases in between. Germline loops: CDR1 MDHEN, CDR2 SYDVKM. CDR3 coding DNA: TGTGCCACCCTAATCCTGGGAGGCCAGTGGTATGGCTACACCTTC. Translating gives CATLILGGQWYGYTF.

This clonotype showed up just a few times. The chain carries TRBV15 and TRBJ1-2; no reliable D call. CDR1 and CDR2 from the germline V gene are LNHNV and YYDKDF (reference sequence). Trimming left V 0 bases short and J 8 bases short, with 10 bases between. There are 13 residues in the CDR3. The CDR3 sequence: CATSRDTLGGYTF. The DNA for the CDR3 is TGTGCCACCAGCAGAGATACGTTGGGAGGCTACACCTTC.

This clonotype turned up a few times. The rearrangement links TRBV12-3 or TRBV12-4 to TRBJ1-3; D possibly corresponds to TRBD1 (6 bases). Trimming pared 6 bases from V and 11 bases from J, leaving 17 bases between. This CDR3 spans 13 amino acids. CDR3 sequence (DNA): TGTGCCAGCAGATCGGACAGCTTTCCGTCCATATATTTT. Residues: CASRSDSFPSIYF.

The rearrangement joins TRBV6-1 to TRBJ2-7, with TRBD1 matching 7 bases. Germline CDR1 is MNHNS and CDR2 is SASEGT. V lost 5 bases to trimming and J lost 4 bases; unmatched junction nucleotides: 5. The CDR3 has 13 residues. The CDR3 sequence is CASSTGQLYEQYF. The CDR3 DNA sequence: TGTGCCAGCAGTACGGGACAGCTTTACGAGCAGTACTTC.

This clonotype is a singleton in its sample. The gene calls are TRBV7-9 and TRBJ2-1, with D possibly being TRBD2 (5 bases). Trimming took off 7 bases at V and 4 bases at J, with 23 bases between the two ends. Germline V gene lookup returns CDR1 SEHNR and CDR2 FQNEAQ (reference sequence). The CDR3 covers 17 residues. The CDR3 region is CASILSRLGVPYNEQFF. The CDR3 DNA reads TGTGCCAGCATCCTCTCGAGGTTGGGAGTACCGTACAATGAGCAGTTCTTC.

This clonotype showed up just a few times. The genes are TRBV5-5 and TRBJ1-5; the D is unclear. Germline V gene data show CDR1 as SGHKS and CDR2 as YYEKEE (reference sequence). Trimming left V 3 bases short and J 3 bases short, with 10 bases between. The CDR3 consists of 14 residues. The CDR3 sequence: CASSSGPANQPQHF. DNA for the CDR3: TGTGCCAGCAGCTCCGGACCAGCCAATCAGCCCCAGCATTTT.

This clonotype showed up many times. The rearrangement links TRBV20-1 to TRBJ2-7, with D hard to call. CDR1 DFQATT and CDR2 SNEGSKA come from the germline V gene (reference sequence). This CDR3 contains 12 residues. The V end lost 1 base, the J end lost 0 bases, and 4 bases lay between the germline ends. CDR3 residues: CSARGTSYEQYF. The CDR3 nucleotides read TGCAGTGCTAGAGGGACCTCCTACGAGCAGTACTTC.